Listed below are T cell receptor beta chains from one sample, sequenced in a study of blood T cell repertoires in COVID-19. Clones were read by immunoSEQ multiplex PCR, and TCRdb kept only the in-frame ones, dropping some. This table holds 310,000 or so clones, more than 70% found once. The sequencing input was peripheral blood. The receptor set was obtained from a woman aged 30 to 39 with COVID-19, enrolled during active disease. Each CDR3 is given with its conserved first and last residue. D genes are given only for firm matches. Size is stated for part of the rows, as once, few or many counts, or as a class when the clone is expanded.

d_call,clone_size,j_call,v_call,cdr3_aa,cdr3_nt
TRBD1,.,TRBJ2-3,TRBV5-6,CASSLLGQGLDTQYF,TGTGCCAGCAGCTTGTTGGGACAGGGATTAGATACGCAGTATTTT
.,.,TRBJ1-5,TRBV7-9,CASSPDSSNQPQHF,TGTGCCAGCAGCCCGGACAGTAGCAATCAGCCCCAGCATTTT
TRBD2,.,TRBJ2-1,TRBV28,CASRQGLADNEQFF,TGTGCCAGCAGACAGGGACTAGCGGACAATGAGCAGTTCTTC
.,.,TRBJ1-2,TRBV19,CASSPVQPAGYTF,TGTGCCAGTAGCCCCGTTCAGCCAGCGGGCTACACCTTC
TRBD1,.,TRBJ1-2,TRBV12-3/TRBV12-4,CASQGGLGRGYTF,TGTGCCAGCCAGGGGGGCCTGGGTCGGGGCTACACCTTC
.,.,TRBJ1-4,TRBV5-6,CASSLGGLYEKLFF,TGTGCCAGCAGCTTAGGCGGGCTCTACGAAAAACTGTTTTTT
.,.,TRBJ2-1,TRBV27,CASSLPLVNEQFF,TGTGCCAGCAGTTTACCCCTAGTTAATGAGCAGTTCTTC
.,.,TRBJ2-7,TRBV7-6,CASSLGSGVYEQYF,TGTGCCAGCAGCTTAGGATCGGGAGTTTACGAGCAGTACTTC
.,once,TRBJ2-1,TRBV9,CASSVTESYNEQFF,TGTGCCAGCAGCGTGACGGAGTCCTACAATGAGCAGTTCTTC
.,.,TRBJ2-1,TRBV7-2,CASSVGVVNEQFF,TGTGCCAGCAGCGTGGGAGTAGTAAATGAGCAGTTCTTC
TRBD1,.,TRBJ1-2,TRBV18,CASSPGRDRSKEYTF,TGTGCCAGCTCACCAGGCCGGGACAGGTCAAAGGAATACACCTTC
TRBD1,.,TRBJ2-2,TRBV27,CASRGQRNTGELFF,TGTGCCAGCAGGGGACAGAGGAACACCGGGGAGCTGTTTTTT
.,.,TRBJ2-2,TRBV7-3,CASSLLARNTGELFF,TGTGCCAGCAGCTTATTGGCCAGAAACACCGGGGAGCTGTTTTTT
.,.,TRBJ2-5,TRBV7-2,CASSFSRENAQYF,TGTGCCAGCAGCTTTTCGCGCGAGAACGCCCAGTACTTC
TRBD2,once,TRBJ2-1,TRBV25-1,CASSEGADSGGTNEQFF,TGTGCCAGCAGTGAAGGCGCGGATAGCGGGGGAACCAATGAGCAGTTCTTC